The text below deals with one T cell receptor beta chain. MiXCR, applied by TCRdb to the 5' RACE reads, yields one record per CDR3 protein. The table lists some 80,000 distinct CDR3 sequences, 9% to 15% of them singletons. This specimen belongs to a study of early T cells in non-severe SARS-CoV-2 infection. Across the study: RNA in bulk from unsorted whole blood was sequenced, and chains were unpaired.

The CDR3 sequence is 13 residues long. Germline CDR1 and CDR2: LNHDA and SQIVND (reference sequence). V lost 2 bases and J lost 7, with 11 bases in between. The J gene is TRBJ1-1, the V gene TRBV19; a possible D gene is TRBD1 (5 bases). The specimen was whole blood. This clonotype was obtained from an adult who was a healthcare worker with PCR-confirmed SARS-CoV-2 infection or an uninfected control (not recorded which). The CDR3 DNA reads TGTGCCAGTAGTATAAACGGGGCGAGTGAAGCTTTCTTT. Its translation is CASSINGASEAFF.